This TCR beta chain originates from a study of T-cell memory formation after mild COVID-19. Study-wide results and limits: Day 15 to 85 contracting clones showed balanced CD4/CD8; later expanders leaned CD4+.

TCRdb reprocessed the 5' RACE reads with MiXCR, giving one entry per CDR3 protein. The table lists more than 350,000 distinct CDR3 sequences, roughly 15% of them singletons. As regards this clonotype: Its antigen is as yet unknown.

The CDR3 sequence is 18 residues long. Sample: PBMCs or a T cell subset sorted from them (not recorded which). The chain recombines TRBV21-1 with TRBJ2-3; no DNA check was done on the table's D call, TRBD1. TRBV21-1 is a documented pseudogene. The clonotype was recovered from a man aged 18 to 30 who had mild COVID-19 (a few samples of this study predate the infection). Cell type and time point are not known. CDR3 nucleotides: TGTGCCAGCAGCAAAGTGGTGCCGGGACACTCCTGCACAGATACGCAGTATTTT. It is translated as CASSKVVPGHSCTDTQYF.